This T cell receptor beta chain is drawn from a study of T cells after yellow fever vaccination (dated by TCRdb to between 2017 and 2020). Some background on the complete study: Libraries from fractions with low cell numbers were prepared with the SMART-Seq v4 Ultra Low Input RNA kit. To track T-cell clones before and after primary and booster YFV17D yellow fever vaccination, bulk TCR alpha and beta repertoires were sequenced longitudinally. Two healthy male donors made up the cohort, one aged 18 to 29 years and the other aged 30 to 40 years. Blood was collected at multiple timepoints before and after primary and secondary immunization, and bulk PBMC replicates and cell subsets were isolated. Overall study results and their limits: The secondary T-cell response was found to be weaker but faster than the primary response, with a peak reached on day 5 rather than on day 15. Because only a couple of donors were included in the study, the extent to which the findings can be generalized is limited. FACS-sorted repertoires could contain abundant contaminating clonotypes from the bulk population, so computational filtering was required. Most clones expanded after primary vaccination were re-detected after the booster (just under 97% of CD4 and around 88% of CD8), suggesting broad memory maintenance. A small fraction of clonotypes appeared in both the CD4 and CD8 compartments, likely as a result of convergent recombination.

This clonotype showed up just a few times. There is no known antigen for this receptor. Per-nucleotide qualities are absent, and no much larger clonotype sits a single base away. TCR cDNA was synthesized by 5'RACE template switching, which introduced a universal primer site and unique molecular identifiers. cDNA synthesis was primed from both the TCR alpha and TCR beta constant segments. Library amplification involved two PCR steps, and the second step added sample barcodes and sequencing adapters. Sequencing of libraries was done on Illumina HiSeq 2500 (2x100 bp) or NovaSeq (2x150 bp). The source study handled its data this way. MIGEC handled demultiplexing of reads and collapsing into UMI consensus sequences, while MiXCR performed V(D)J alignment. Vaccine-responding clonotypes were defined with edgeR using replicate PBMC samples, requiring FDR below 0.01 and a log2 fold change above 5 up to day 15. CD4 or CD8 identity was assigned to each bulk clonotype according to whether the clonotype was present at higher abundance in the sequenced CD4 repertoire or the sequenced CD8 repertoire. TCRdb's own reprocessing of the public reads used fastp at Q25 and MiXCR and kept productive beta chains. Each entry is one CDR3 protein sequence, shown with its most common DNA and genes. V and J calls and clone size were set by TCRdb, not the authors. Across this sample there are about 630,000 distinct CDR3 sequences, with 9% to 15% seen only once. The ten largest clones take up 15% of the sample.

What this sample's treatment or condition label stands for: live attenuated yellow fever vaccine strain. At every blood-draw timepoint, two biological replicates of bulk PBMCs were collected. PBMCs were isolated from peripheral blood using a standard Ficoll-Paque protocol. TriZol was used to extract RNA from bulk PBMCs, from CD4 and CD8 fractions, and from dextramer-positive and dextramer-negative fractions. Trimming costs V 0 bases and J 3 bases, and their ends lie 15 bases apart. In the germline V gene (reference sequence), CDR1 corresponds to DFQATT and CDR2 to SNEGSKA. The CDR3 spans 15 residues, from the cysteine through the phenylalanine. The CDR3 DNA has 45 bases and is translated from base 1.

In this chain, TRBV20-1 is recombined with TRBJ2-7, with a tentative D call of TRBD1 or TRBD2, each matching 6 bases. This specimen consisted of PBMCs, obtained on the day of the yellow fever booster vaccination. The TCR sequence derives from a man aged 25-45 years who received the YFV17D yellow fever vaccine. In nucleotide form, the sequence is TGCAGTGCTAGAGAGACAGGAGGGGCAGTCTACGAGCAGTACTTC. It translates to CSARETGGAVYEQYF.